This T cell receptor (beta chain) was sequenced for a study of T cells in Graves' hyperthyroidism and ophthalmopathy. The CDR3 runs to 15 residues. Germline CDR1 is MNHNS and CDR2 is SASEGT. Trimming left V 4 bases short and J 1 base short, with 11 bases between. RNA transcripts provided the source from which TCR beta CDR3 regions were amplified. HTBI primers were used for first-round RT-PCR of the TCR CDR3. TCRdb reprocessed the multiplex PCR reads via MiXCR and lists one record per CDR3 protein. The sample has some 510,000 distinct CDR3 sequences, roughly 20% seen once; the top ten hold more than 25%. This clonotype showed up many times.

The chain employs TRBV6-1 and TRBJ1-5; no clear D. The TCR originated in a man younger than 35 with Graves' hyperthyroidism. The material sequenced was blood. CDR3 region: CASSGGFGSNQPQHF. The CDR3 coding sequence is TGTGCCAGCAGTGGAGGGTTTGGGAGCAATCAGCCCCAGCATTTT.